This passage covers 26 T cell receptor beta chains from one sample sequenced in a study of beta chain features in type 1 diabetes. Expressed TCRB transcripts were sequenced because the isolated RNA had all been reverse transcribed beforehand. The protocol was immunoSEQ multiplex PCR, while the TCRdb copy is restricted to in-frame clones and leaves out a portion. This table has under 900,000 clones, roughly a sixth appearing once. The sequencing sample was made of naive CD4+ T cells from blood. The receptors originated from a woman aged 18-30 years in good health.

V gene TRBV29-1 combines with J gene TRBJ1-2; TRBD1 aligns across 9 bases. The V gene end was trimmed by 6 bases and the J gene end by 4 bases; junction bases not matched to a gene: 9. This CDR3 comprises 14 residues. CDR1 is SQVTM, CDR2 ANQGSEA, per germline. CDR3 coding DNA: TGCAGCGTCGGTGACAGGGGGGGATCCTATGGCTACACCTTC. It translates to CSVGDRGGSYGYTF. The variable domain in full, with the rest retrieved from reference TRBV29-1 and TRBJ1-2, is SAVISQKPSRDICQRGTSLTIQCQVDSQVTMMFWYRQQPGQSLTLIATANQGSEATYESGFVIDKFPISRPNLTFSTLTVSNMSPEDSSIYLCSVGDRGGSYGYTFGSGTRLTVV.

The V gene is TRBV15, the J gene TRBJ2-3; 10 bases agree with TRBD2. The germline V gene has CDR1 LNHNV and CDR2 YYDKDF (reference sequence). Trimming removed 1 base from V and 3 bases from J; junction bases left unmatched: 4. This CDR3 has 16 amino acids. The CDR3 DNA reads TGTGCCACCAGCAGAGGCAAGACTAGCGGGACAGATACGCAGTATTTT. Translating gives CATSRGKTSGTDTQYF.

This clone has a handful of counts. CDR3 bases: TGTGCCAGCAGCCGCAAACTAGCGGGAGTTCTGTCCGGCACAGATACGCAGTATTTT. It yields the protein CASSRKLAGVLSGTDTQYF. This sequence joins TRBV4-2 and TRBJ2-3; TRBD2 matches at 11 bases. The CDR3 loop spans 19 amino acids. The V gene end was trimmed by 4 bases and the J gene end by 1 base; junction bases not matched to a gene: 13. The germline V gene has CDR1 LGHNA and CDR2 YNFKEQ.

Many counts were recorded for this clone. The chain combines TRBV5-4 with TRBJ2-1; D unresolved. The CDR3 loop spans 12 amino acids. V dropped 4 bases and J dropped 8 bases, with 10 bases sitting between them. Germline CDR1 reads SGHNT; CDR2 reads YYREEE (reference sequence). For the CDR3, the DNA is TGTGCCAGCAGCAGGACGATGGATGAGCAGTTCTTC. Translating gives CASSRTMDEQFF.

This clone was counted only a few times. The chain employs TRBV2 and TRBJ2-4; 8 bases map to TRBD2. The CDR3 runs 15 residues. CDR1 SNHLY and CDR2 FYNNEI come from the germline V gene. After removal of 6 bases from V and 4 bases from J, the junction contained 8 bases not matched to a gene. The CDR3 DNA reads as TGTGCCAGCAGCGTAACCGGGACTAGAAAAAACATTCAGTACTTC. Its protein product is CASSVTGTRKNIQYF.

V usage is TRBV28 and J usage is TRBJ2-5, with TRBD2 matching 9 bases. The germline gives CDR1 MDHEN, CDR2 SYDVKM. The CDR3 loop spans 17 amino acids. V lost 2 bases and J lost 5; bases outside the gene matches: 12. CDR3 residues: CASSLIGNSGSIETQYF. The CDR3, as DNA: TGTGCCAGCAGTTTAATTGGGAATAGCGGGAGTATTGAGACCCAGTACTTC.

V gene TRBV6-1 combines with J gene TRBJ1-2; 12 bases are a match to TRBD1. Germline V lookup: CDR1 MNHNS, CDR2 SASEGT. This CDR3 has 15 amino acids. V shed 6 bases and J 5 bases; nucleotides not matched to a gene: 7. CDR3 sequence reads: CASRGQGARGYGYTF. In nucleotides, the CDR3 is TGTGCCAGCAGGGGACAGGGGGCGCGAGGGTATGGCTACACCTTC.

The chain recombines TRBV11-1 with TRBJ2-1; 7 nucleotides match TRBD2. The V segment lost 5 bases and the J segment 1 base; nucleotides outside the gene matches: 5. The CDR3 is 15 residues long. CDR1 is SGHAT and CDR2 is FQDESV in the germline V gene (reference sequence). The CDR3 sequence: CASSPWEGSYNEQFF. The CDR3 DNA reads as TGTGCCAGCAGCCCGTGGGAGGGTTCCTACAATGAGCAGTTCTTC.

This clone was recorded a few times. CDR3: CASSLTWTGANVLTF. CDR3 bases: TGCGCCAGCAGCTTGACGTGGACCGGGGCCAACGTCCTGACTTTC. This chain joins TRBV5-1 and TRBJ2-6; no reliable D call. The CDR3 contains 15 residues. Trimming removed 1 base from V and 4 bases from J, with 9 bases in between. The germline gives CDR1 SGHRS, CDR2 YFSETQ.

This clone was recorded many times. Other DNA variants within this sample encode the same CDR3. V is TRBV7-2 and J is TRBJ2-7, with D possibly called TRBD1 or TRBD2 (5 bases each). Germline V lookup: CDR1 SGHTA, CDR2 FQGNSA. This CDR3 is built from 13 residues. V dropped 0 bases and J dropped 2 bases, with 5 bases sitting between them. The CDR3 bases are TGTGCCAGCAGCTTAGCGGGGGCCTACGAGCAGTACTTC. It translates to CASSLAGAYEQYF.

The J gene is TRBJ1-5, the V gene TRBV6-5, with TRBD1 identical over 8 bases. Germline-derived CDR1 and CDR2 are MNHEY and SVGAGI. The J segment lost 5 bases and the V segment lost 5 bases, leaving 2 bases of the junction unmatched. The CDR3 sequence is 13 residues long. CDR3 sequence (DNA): TGTGCCAGCAGTCCACAGGGGGATCAGCCCCAGCATTTT. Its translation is CASSPQGDQPQHF.

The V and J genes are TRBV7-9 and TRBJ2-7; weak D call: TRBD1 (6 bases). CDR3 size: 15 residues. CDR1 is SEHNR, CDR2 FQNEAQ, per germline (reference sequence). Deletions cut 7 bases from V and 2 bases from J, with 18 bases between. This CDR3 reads CASTLREGGTYEQYF. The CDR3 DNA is TGTGCCAGCACCCTTAGAGAAGGGGGAACCTACGAGCAGTACTTC.

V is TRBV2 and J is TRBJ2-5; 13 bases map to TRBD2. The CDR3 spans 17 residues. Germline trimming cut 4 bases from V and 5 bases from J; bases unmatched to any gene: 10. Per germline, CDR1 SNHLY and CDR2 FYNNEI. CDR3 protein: CASSALPGLAGVETQYF. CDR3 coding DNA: TGTGCCAGCAGTGCCCTCCCTGGACTAGCGGGAGTGGAGACCCAGTACTTC.

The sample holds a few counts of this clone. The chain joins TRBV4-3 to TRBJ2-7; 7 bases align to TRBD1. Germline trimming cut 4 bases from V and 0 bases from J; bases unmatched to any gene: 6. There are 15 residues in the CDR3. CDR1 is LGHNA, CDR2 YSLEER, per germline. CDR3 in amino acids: CASSLDRATSYEQYF. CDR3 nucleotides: TGCGCCAGCAGCCTAGACAGGGCGACCTCCTACGAGCAGTACTTC.

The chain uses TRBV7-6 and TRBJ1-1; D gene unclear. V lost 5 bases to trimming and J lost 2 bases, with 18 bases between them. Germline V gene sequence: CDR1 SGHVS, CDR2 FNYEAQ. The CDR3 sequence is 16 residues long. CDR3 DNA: TGTGCCAGCAGCGCAAGTCGCGTGCAGGCAAACACTGAAGCTTTCTTT. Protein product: CASSASRVQANTEAFF.

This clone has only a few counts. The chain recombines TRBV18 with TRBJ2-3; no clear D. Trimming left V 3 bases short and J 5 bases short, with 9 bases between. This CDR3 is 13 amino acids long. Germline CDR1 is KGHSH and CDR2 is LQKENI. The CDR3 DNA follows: TGTGCCAGCTCACCGATGGAAAGAGATACGCAGTATTTT. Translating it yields CASSPMERDTQYF.

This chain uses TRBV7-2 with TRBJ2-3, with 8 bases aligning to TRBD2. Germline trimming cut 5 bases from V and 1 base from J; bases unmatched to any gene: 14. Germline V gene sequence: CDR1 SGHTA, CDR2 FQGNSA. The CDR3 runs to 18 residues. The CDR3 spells CASSHFGRTGGRTDTQYF. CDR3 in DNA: TGTGCCAGCAGCCATTTCGGGAGAACGGGGGGGCGCACAGATACGCAGTATTTT.

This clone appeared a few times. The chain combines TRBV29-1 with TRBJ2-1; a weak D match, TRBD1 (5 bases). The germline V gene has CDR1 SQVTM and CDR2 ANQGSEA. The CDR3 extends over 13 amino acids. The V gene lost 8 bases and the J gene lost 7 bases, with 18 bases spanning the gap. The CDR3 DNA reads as TGCAGCACCAGGAAGGTTCCAGGGAATGAGCAGTTCTTC. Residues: CSTRKVPGNEQFF.

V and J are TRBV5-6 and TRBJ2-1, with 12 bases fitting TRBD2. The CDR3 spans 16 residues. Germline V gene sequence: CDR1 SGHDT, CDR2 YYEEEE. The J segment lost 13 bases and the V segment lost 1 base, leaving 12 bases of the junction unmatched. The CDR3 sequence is CASSLSPGASGRDQFF. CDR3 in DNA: TGTGCCAGCAGCTTGTCACCAGGGGCTAGCGGGAGGGACCAGTTCTTC.

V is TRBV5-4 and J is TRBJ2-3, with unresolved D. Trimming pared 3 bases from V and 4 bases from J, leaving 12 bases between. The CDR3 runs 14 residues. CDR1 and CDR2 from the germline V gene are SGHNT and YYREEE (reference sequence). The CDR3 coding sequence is TGTGCCAGCAGCTCGCTAATATTCCCAGATACGCAGTATTTT. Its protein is CASSSLIFPDTQYF.

CDR3 sequence (DNA): TGTGCCAGCAGTCGATACTGGAGCTCCTACAATGAGCAGTTCTTC. It yields the protein CASSRYWSSYNEQFF. The chain combines TRBV6-5 with TRBJ2-1; no clear D. From germline, CDR1 is MNHEY and CDR2 SVGAGI. Trimming stripped 5 bases from V and 0 bases from J, with 11 bases between. The CDR3 has 15 amino acids.

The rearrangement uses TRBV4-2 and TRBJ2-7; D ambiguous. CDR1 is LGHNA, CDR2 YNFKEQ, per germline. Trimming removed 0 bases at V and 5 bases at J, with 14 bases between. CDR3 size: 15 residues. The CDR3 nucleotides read TGTGCCAGCAGCCAAGATCGCTCCCCTGGGGACGAGCAGTACTTC. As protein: CASSQDRSPGDEQYF.

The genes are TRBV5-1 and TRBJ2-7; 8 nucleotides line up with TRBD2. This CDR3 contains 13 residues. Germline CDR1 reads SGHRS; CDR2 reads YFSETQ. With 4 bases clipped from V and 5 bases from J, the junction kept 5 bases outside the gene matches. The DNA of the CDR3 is TGCGCCAGCAGCCCAGGACTAGCTAACGAGCAGTACTTC. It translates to CASSPGLANEQYF.

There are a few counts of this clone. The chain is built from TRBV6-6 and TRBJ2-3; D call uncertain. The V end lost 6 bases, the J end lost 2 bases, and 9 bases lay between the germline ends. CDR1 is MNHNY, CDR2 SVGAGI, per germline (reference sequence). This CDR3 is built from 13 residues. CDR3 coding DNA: TGTGCCAGCAGCACCCCCGCCACAGATACGCAGTATTTT. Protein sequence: CASSTPATDTQYF.

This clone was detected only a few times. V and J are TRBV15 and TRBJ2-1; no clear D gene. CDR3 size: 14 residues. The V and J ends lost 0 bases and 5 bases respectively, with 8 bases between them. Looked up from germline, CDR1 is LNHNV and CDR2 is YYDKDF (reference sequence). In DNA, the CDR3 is TGTGCCACCAGCAGAGATCCTCAGAACAATGAGCAGTTCTTC. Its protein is CATSRDPQNNEQFF.

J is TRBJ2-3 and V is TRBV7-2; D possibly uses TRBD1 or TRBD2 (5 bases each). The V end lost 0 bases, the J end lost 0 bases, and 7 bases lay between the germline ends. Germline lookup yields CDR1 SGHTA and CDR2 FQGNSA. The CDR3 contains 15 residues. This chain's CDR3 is CASSLAGPSTDTQYF. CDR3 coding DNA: TGTGCCAGCAGCTTAGCGGGACCTAGCACAGATACGCAGTATTTT.